The entry below gives a single T cell receptor beta chain sequence along with its context. The record originates from a study of blood T cell repertoires in COVID-19. Across the whole study: From T cells, B-cell-depleted T cells, or PBMCs came the material, which was cDNA or gDNA.

Trimming stripped 5 bases from V and 3 bases from J, with 7 bases between. This CDR3 has 12 amino acids. CDR1 is MNHEY, CDR2 SVGAGI, per germline. Only in-frame clones appear in the TCRdb table, and some are missing; sequencing was by immunoSEQ multiplex PCR. Of around 230,000 clones listed, around 88% are singletons. Material: PBMCs or T cells enriched from blood (not recorded which). This receptor was taken from a middle-aged woman with acute COVID-19. The V and J genes are TRBV6-5 and TRBJ1-2; D remains unclear. The CDR3 region has the DNA TGTGCCAGCAGTCAGGCCGACTATGGCTACACCTTC. It translates to CASSQADYGYTF.